This T cell receptor (beta chain) originates from a study of blood T cell repertoires in COVID-19. V shed 6 bases and J shed 6 bases, with 21 bases lying between them. The CDR3 loop spans 16 amino acids. Germline V gives CDR1 MRHNA, CDR2 SNTAGT. This clone was detected a few times. Assay used: immunoSEQ multiplex PCR; TCRdb lists only in-frame clones, some missing. The sample includes 54,000 or so clones, around 87% of them seen just once. Sequencing was carried out using peripheral blood. The chain recombines TRBV6-4 with TRBJ2-1; D possibly corresponds to TRBD1 (6 bases). The sequence was obtained from a man in his fifties with active COVID-19. The CDR3 DNA is TGTGCCAGCAGCGAGACCCCAATGGACAGAATCAATGAGCAGTTCTTC. This codes for CASSETPMDRINEQFF.